Listed here is a single TCR beta chain. Using immunoSEQ multiplex PCR, the repertoire was profiled, and TCRdb retains in-frame clones only, with some absent. This sample has about 79,000 clones, with roughly 92% found just once. This record comes from a study of OX40 agonist ivuxolimab in advanced cancers. Looked up from germline, CDR1 is SGDLS and CDR2 is YYNGEE. The CDR3 runs 15 residues. V shed 0 bases and J 3 bases; nucleotides not matched to a gene: 4. Sequenced material: CD4+ or CD8+ T cells sorted from blood, taken in a trial of the OX40 agonist ivuxolimab. This chain joins TRBV9 and TRBJ1-2; 8 positions match TRBD1. The sequence came from an adult with an advanced solid tumor such as melanoma, head and neck, liver or kidney cancer. CDR3 region: CASSVGSGQDYGYTF. The CDR3 DNA is TGTGCCAGCAGCGTAGGCTCGGGACAGGACTATGGCTACACCTTC.